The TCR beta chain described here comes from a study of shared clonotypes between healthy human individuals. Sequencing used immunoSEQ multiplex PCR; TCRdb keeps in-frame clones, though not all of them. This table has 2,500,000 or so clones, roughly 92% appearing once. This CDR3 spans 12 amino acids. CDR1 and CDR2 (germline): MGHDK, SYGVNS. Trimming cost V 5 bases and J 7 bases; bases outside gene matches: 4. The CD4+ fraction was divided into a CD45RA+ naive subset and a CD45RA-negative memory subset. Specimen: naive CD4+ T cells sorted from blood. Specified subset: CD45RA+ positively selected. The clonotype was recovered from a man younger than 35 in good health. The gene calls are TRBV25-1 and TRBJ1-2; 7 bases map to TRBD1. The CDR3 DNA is TGTGCCAGCAGTACCTCAGGGGGTGGCTACACCTTC. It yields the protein CASSTSGGGYTF.